These T cell receptor beta chains were read from a single sample in a study of Graves' ophthalmopathy and Graves' hyperthyroidism. Each CDR3 protein is one row after TCRdb ran MiXCR on the multiplex PCR reads. This table has hundreds of thousands of distinct CDR3 sequences, about 21% appearing once. The sequencing input was peripheral blood. These TCRs come from a woman younger than 35 with stable Graves' hyperthyroidism. The CDR3 runs from the conserved cysteine through the conserved F or W. Fields, in order: clone size, J gene, D gene, V gene, CDR3 protein, CDR3 DNA. A D gene is named only where the DNA matches it firmly. Size values are once, few and many counts, or a class for expanded clones, and some rows have none.

abundance: many
j_gene: TRBJ2-7
d_gene: TRBD1
v_gene: TRBV18
CDR3aa: CASSPDRDGEQYF
CDR3nt: TGTGCCAGCTCTCCCGACAGGGATGGCGAGCAGTACTTC

abundance: many
j_gene: TRBJ1-5
d_gene: TRBD1
v_gene: TRBV2
CDR3aa: CASSDGTVSNQPQHF
CDR3nt: TGTGCCAGCAGCGACGGGACAGTTAGCAATCAGCCCCAGCATTTT

abundance: many
j_gene: TRBJ1-2
d_gene: TRBD1
v_gene: TRBV2
CDR3aa: CASISADRGGYTF
CDR3nt: TGTGCCAGCATTTCCGCGGACAGGGGCGGCTACACCTTC

abundance: NA
j_gene: TRBJ2-7
d_gene: NA
v_gene: TRBV12-3/TRBV12-4
CDR3aa: CASSLSRFSYEQYF
CDR3nt: TGTGCCAGCAGTTTGAGCAGGTTCTCCTACGAGCAGTACTTC

abundance: many
j_gene: TRBJ2-7
d_gene: NA
v_gene: TRBV7-8
CDR3aa: CASSTCRGRGAYEQYF
CDR3nt: TGTGCCAGCAGCACCTGTAGGGGCCGGGGAGCCTACGAGCAGTACTTC

abundance: NA
j_gene: TRBJ1-2
d_gene: NA
v_gene: TRBV5-1
CDR3aa: CASSLIPSGDYGYTF
CDR3nt: TGCGCCAGCAGCTTGATTCCTTCAGGGGACTATGGCTACACCTTC

abundance: NA
j_gene: TRBJ2-2
d_gene: NA
v_gene: TRBV10-3
CDR3aa: CAISESETGELFF
CDR3nt: TGTGCCATCAGTGAGTCGGAAACCGGGGAGCTGTTTTTT

abundance: many
j_gene: TRBJ1-1
d_gene: TRBD1
v_gene: TRBV6-2/TRBV6-3
CDR3aa: CASSYSPTGRGFEAFF
CDR3nt: TGTGCCAGCAGTTACTCGCCGACAGGGAGAGGGTTTGAAGCTTTCTTT

abundance: many
j_gene: TRBJ1-2
d_gene: TRBD1
v_gene: TRBV7-2
CDR3aa: CASSLGGQGVYGYTF
CDR3nt: TGTGCCAGCAGCTTAGGGGGACAGGGGGTCTATGGCTACACCTTC

abundance: many
j_gene: TRBJ2-7
d_gene: NA
v_gene: TRBV15
CDR3aa: CATSRDPSYEQYF
CDR3nt: TGTGCCACCTCCCGGGACCCCTCCTACGAGCAGTACTTC

abundance: many
j_gene: TRBJ2-7
d_gene: TRBD2
v_gene: TRBV4-1
CDR3aa: CASSQPLAGVQGFYEQYF
CDR3nt: TGCGCCAGCAGCCAACCACTAGCGGGAGTTCAGGGGTTCTACGAGCAGTACTTC

abundance: NA
j_gene: TRBJ1-5
d_gene: TRBD1
v_gene: TRBV19
CDR3aa: CASSIGTGKGQPQHF
CDR3nt: TGTGCCAGTAGTATTGGGACAGGGAAGGGTCAGCCCCAGCATTTT

abundance: many
j_gene: TRBJ2-5
d_gene: NA
v_gene: TRBV29-1
CDR3aa: CSVEGLPPRQETQYF
CDR3nt: TGCAGCGTTGAAGGACTCCCCCCAAGGCAAGAGACCCAGTACTTC